This is a list of T cell receptor beta chains from one sample in a study of regulatory T cells in long-lasting Graves disease. TCRdb analysed the multiplex PCR reads with MiXCR anew, one entry per CDR3 protein. The sample carries more than 400,000 distinct CDR3 sequences, roughly 17% recorded once. These data were also filed under a second study, of T cells in Graves' hyperthyroidism and ophthalmopathy.

Sequenced material: peripheral blood mononuclear cells (PBMCs), taken at new diagnosis, from a patient treated with antithyroid drugs. The receptors originated from a man aged 35 to 55 with Graves disease. CDR3s include the opening cysteine and the closing phenylalanine or tryptophan.

v_call,j_call,cdr3_aa
TRBV29-1,TRBJ2-2,CSVVSSGVNTGELFF
TRBV7-3,TRBJ2-1,CASSLMEGQGTHEQFF
TRBV4-2,TRBJ2-1,CASSPLTSGAPDNEQFF
TRBV29-1,TRBJ2-1,CSVEAGTGYEQFF
TRBV28,TRBJ2-7,CASLTSGTSSYEQYF
TRBV28,TRBJ1-6,CASSLYDNWVSPLHF
TRBV2,TRBJ2-3,CASSEWTSGTDTQYF
TRBV7-6,TRBJ2-5,CASSFPSSGRARETQYF
TRBV6-2/TRBV6-3,TRBJ2-1,CASSYVSSGTYNEQFF
TRBV20-1,TRBJ2-2,CSANGLAGGLTGELFF
TRBV6-2/TRBV6-3,TRBJ2-3,CASSYGGAPRDTQYF
TRBV20-1,TRBJ1-1,CSTDAGTGNEAFF
TRBV27,TRBJ1-6,CASSSPGPTSYNSPLHF
TRBV6-2/TRBV6-3,TRBJ1-5,CASSYGPVNQPQHF
TRBV29-1,TRBJ2-1,CSVDGVYNEQFF
TRBV4-2,TRBJ2-7,CASSQDYGSRNSYEQYF
TRBV28,TRBJ1-6,CASSRDQNSPLHF
TRBV12-3/TRBV12-4,TRBJ2-2,CASTTRGANTGELFF